The TCR beta chain described here comes from a study of monozygotic twins with inflammatory bowel disease. Eight reactions per sample, run separately, yielded cDNA. TCRdb re-called the 5' RACE reads and catalogs CDR3 proteins one per entry, DNA excluded. Listed are about 140,000 distinct CDR3 sequences; under 2.5% falls within the top ten. As regards this clonotype: Its target is unknown.

The germline V gene has CDR1 SGHAT and CDR2 FQNNGV. The CDR3 length is 16 residues. Whole-study results and caveats: Immunosuppressive treatments were not uniform, and this may have added variability to patient repertoires. Clonotypes shared with others were fewer in IBD patients than in healthy twins, especially with disease activity.

The sequence came from a human donor with ulcerative colitis or Crohn's disease, or a healthy co-twin of an affected twin (not recorded which). The sequencing sample was made of blood. V is TRBV11-2 and J is TRBJ2-3. CDR3 protein: CASSLIYGASTDTQYF. Full variable domain (remainder filled in from reference TRBV11-2 and TRBJ2-3): EAGVAQSPRYKIIEKRQSVAFWCNPISGHATLYWYQQILGQGPKLLIQFQNNGVVDDSQLPKDRFSAERLKGVDSTLKIQPAKLEDSAVYLCASSLIYGASTDTQYFGPGTRLTVL.